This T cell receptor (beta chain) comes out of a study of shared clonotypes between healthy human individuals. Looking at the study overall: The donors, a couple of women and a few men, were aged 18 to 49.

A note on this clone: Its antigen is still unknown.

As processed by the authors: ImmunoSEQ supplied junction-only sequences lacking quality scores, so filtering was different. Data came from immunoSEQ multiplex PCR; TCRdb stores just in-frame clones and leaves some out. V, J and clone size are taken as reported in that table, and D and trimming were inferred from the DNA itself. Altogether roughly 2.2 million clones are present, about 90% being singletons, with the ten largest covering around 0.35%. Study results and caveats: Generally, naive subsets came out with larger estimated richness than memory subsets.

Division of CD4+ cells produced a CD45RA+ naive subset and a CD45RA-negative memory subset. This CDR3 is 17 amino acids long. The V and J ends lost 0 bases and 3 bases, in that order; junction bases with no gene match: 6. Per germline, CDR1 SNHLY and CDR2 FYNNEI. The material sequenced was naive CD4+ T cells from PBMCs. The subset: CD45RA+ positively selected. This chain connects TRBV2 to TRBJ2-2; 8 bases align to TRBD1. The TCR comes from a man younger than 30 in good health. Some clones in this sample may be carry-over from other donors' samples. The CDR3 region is CASSEASGTGYTGELFF. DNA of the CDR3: TGTGCCAGCAGTGAAGCTTCCGGGACAGGATACACCGGGGAGCTGTTTTTT.